The 30 T cell receptor beta chains below were found in one sample sequenced in a study of T cells after yellow fever vaccination. TCRdb processed the 5' RACE reads anew with MiXCR; each CDR3 protein has one entry. This sample has hundreds of thousands of distinct CDR3 sequences, with approximately 13% found just once. The sample here was PBMCs, taken on the day of the yellow fever booster vaccination. The origin of the receptors is a man younger than 40 who received the YFV17D yellow fever vaccine.

The chain's CDR3 is CASSYGREGNQPQHF. CDR3 sequence (DNA): TGTGCCAGCAGTTACGGGCGAGAGGGCAATCAGCCCCAGCATTTT. The chain is built from TRBV6-5 and TRBJ1-5; unclear D gene. The ends were cut back, 2 bases at V and 2 bases at J, with 10 bases in the middle. Germline V gene sequence: CDR1 MNHEY, CDR2 SVGAGI. The CDR3 runs 15 residues.

The rearrangement links TRBV7-9 to TRBJ1-1, with D possibly matching TRBD1 (5 bases). Germline loops: CDR1 SEHNR, CDR2 FQNEAQ (reference sequence). This CDR3 contains 13 residues. The ends were cut back, 1 base at V and 9 bases at J, with 12 bases in the middle. The CDR3 region has the DNA TGTGCCAGCAGCTTAGGTTCCCGGGGCCAAGCTTTCTTT. This codes for CASSLGSRGQAFF.

This rearrangement joins TRBV6-5 to TRBJ1-1, with D possibly TRBD1 on 5 matching bases. The CDR3 totals 12 residues. Germline assignment: CDR1 MNHEY and CDR2 SVGAGI. Trimming took off 6 bases at V and 5 bases at J, with 10 bases between the two ends. CDR3 in amino acids: CASRAGLTEAFF. The CDR3 DNA follows: TGTGCCAGCAGGGCAGGGTTGACTGAAGCTTTCTTT.

As concerns this clonotype: This could be a read error, since a much larger clone is one nucleotide away. V and J are TRBV7-2 and TRBJ2-3; D unresolved. This CDR3 is 12 amino acids long. With 4 bases removed from V and 4 bases from J, the gap between germline ends came to 6 bases. In germline, CDR1 is SGHTA, CDR2 FQGNSA. The CDR3 bases are TGTGCCAGCAGCTCCTACCCAGATACGCAGTATTTT. Translation: CASSSYPDTQYF.

In regard to this clonotype: One end of the junction does not line up with germline, which may come from a read error. The V call is TRBV4-3, the J call TRBJ2-1; D gene ambiguous. The germline V gene encodes CDR1 LGHNA and CDR2 YSLEER. This CDR3 spans 16 amino acids. The CDR3 DNA reads as TGCACCAGCAGCCAAGATCACGGTCGAATACCCAATGAGCAGTTCTTC. It specifies CTSSQDHGRIPNEQFF.

This clonotype has at least ten counts. The chain couples TRBV27 to TRBJ1-2, with 7 bases aligning to TRBD1. V shed 5 bases and J 2 bases; nucleotides not matched to a gene: 5. CDR3 length: 14 amino acids. Per the germline V gene, CDR1 is MNHEY and CDR2 is SMNVEV (reference sequence). The CDR3 loop is CASSRRDRNYGYTF. CDR3 sequence (DNA): TGTGCCAGCAGTCGTCGGGACAGAAACTATGGCTACACCTTC.

This clonotype was detected ten times or more. This rearrangement joins TRBV20-1 to TRBJ2-7, with TRBD2 as a possible D gene (6 bases). The CDR3 runs 15 residues. The V and J ends lost 1 base and 0 bases respectively, with 13 bases between them. CDR1 and CDR2 (germline): DFQATT, SNEGSKA (reference sequence). CDR3 DNA sequence: TGCAGTGCTAGAGCCCGGGACTGGAGCTCCTACGAGCAGTACTTC. This gives the protein CSARARDWSSYEQYF.

The genes are TRBV28 and TRBJ1-3, with D uncertain. V lost 2 bases and J 0 bases, leaving 14 bases between the germline ends. Germline V gene data show CDR1 as MDHEN and CDR2 as SYDVKM. This CDR3 has 17 amino acids. Here the CDR3 reads CASSLVGPGFSGNTIYF. The CDR3 coding sequence is TGTGCCAGCAGTTTAGTCGGACCGGGCTTCTCTGGAAACACCATATATTTT.

This clonotype was observed a handful of times. V gene TRBV5-1 combines with J gene TRBJ2-3, with D possibly being TRBD1 (6 bases). Trimming removed 4 bases from V and 5 bases from J, with 11 bases in between. CDR3 size: 13 residues. Germline assignment: CDR1 SGHRS and CDR2 YFSETQ. The CDR3 region is CASSDPQGDTQYF. The CDR3, as DNA: TGCGCCAGCAGCGACCCACAGGGAGATACGCAGTATTTT.

This clonotype was observed a few times. The rearrangement joins TRBV7-8 to TRBJ2-1, with 12 bases fitting TRBD2. The trim removed 5 bases at V and 8 bases at J, leaving 7 bases unmatched. Germline V lookup: CDR1 SGHVS, CDR2 FQNEAQ. This CDR3 has 15 amino acids. CDR3 nucleotides: TGTGCCAGCAGCATTCTAGCGGGAGGGCGCCATGAGCAGTTCTTC. It yields the protein CASSILAGGRHEQFF.

The chain couples TRBV9 to TRBJ2-7; D gene ambiguous. Deletions cut 1 base from V and 2 bases from J, with 10 bases between. The CDR3 covers 14 residues. Germline CDR1 is SGDLS and CDR2 is YYNGEE. This chain's CDR3 is CASSVLGNPYEQYF. The CDR3 nucleotides read TGTGCCAGCAGCGTATTAGGGAACCCCTACGAGCAGTACTTC.

CDR3 DNA: TGTGCCAGCAGCCAAGCCTCGACAGGGGTGCAGTACTTC. This translates into CASSQASTGVQYF. V and J are TRBV14 and TRBJ2-7, with 8 bases that match TRBD1. Germline lookup yields CDR1 SGHDN and CDR2 FVKESK. This CDR3 contains 13 residues. The junction had 5 bases not matched to a gene; V was cut back by 1 base and J by 9 bases. The variable domain in full, with the rest retrieved from reference TRBV14 and TRBJ2-7, is EAGVTQFPSHSVIEKGQTVTLRCDPISGHDNLYWYRRVMGKEIKFLLHFVKESKQDESGMPNNRFLAERTGGTYSTLKVQPAELEDSGVYFCASSQASTGVQYFGPGTRLTVT.

The chain carries TRBV7-2 and TRBJ2-3, with TRBD2 matching over 8 bases. The length of the CDR3 is 15 residues. Per the germline V gene, CDR1 is SGHTA and CDR2 is FQGNSA. J was trimmed by 6 bases and V by 5 bases; bases with no gene match: 10. CDR3: CASSPGTREGDTQYF. Here the CDR3 DNA reads TGTGCCAGCAGCCCGGGGACTAGGGAAGGGGATACGCAGTATTTT.

The chain has TRBV10-3 and TRBJ2-1, with D perhaps TRBD1 or TRBD2 (6 bases each). V gave up 6 bases and J gave up 10 bases, with 16 bases separating them. The CDR3 consists of 13 residues. CDR1 and CDR2 (germline): ENHRY, SYGVKD. CDR3 sequence (DNA): TGTGCCATCAGGGGGGGCTACACGTACGAGCAGTTCTTC. This gives the protein CAIRGGYTYEQFF.

The chain joins TRBV6-2 or TRBV6-3 to TRBJ2-7; TRBD2 matches at 7 bases. The germline V gene has CDR1 MNHEY and CDR2 SVGEGT. J lost 3 bases, V lost 6 bases, and 14 bases had no gene match. The CDR3 is 16 residues long. Here the CDR3 DNA reads TGTGCCAGCAGCCCAGATATTTGGACTAGACACTACGAGCAGTACTTC. Translation: CASSPDIWTRHYEQYF.

V is TRBV5-1 and J is TRBJ2-2; 12 bases map to TRBD2. This CDR3 has 18 amino acids. V lost 1 base, J lost 6 bases, and 10 bases stayed unmatched. Per the germline V gene, CDR1 is SGHRS and CDR2 is YFSETQ. The CDR3 DNA follows: TGCGCCAGCAGCTTGAATCTAGCGGGAGGGCCGGGGCCCGGGGAGCTGTTTTTT. Amino acids: CASSLNLAGGPGPGELFF. Filled out from reference TRBV5-1 and TRBJ2-2, the complete variable domain reads KAGVTQTPRYLIKTRGQQVTLSCSPISGHRSVSWYQQTPGQGLQFLFEYFSETQRNKGNFPGRFSGRQFSNSRSEMNVSTLELGDSALYLCASSLNLAGGPGPGELFFGEGSRLTVL.

The sample holds a few counts of this clonotype. This chain uses TRBV7-9 with TRBJ1-2, with D unclear. Trimming shortened V by 1 base and J by 4 bases, and 16 bases separated the two germline ends. Germline V gives CDR1 SEHNR, CDR2 FQNEAQ (reference sequence). This CDR3 is built from 16 residues. The CDR3 coding sequence is TGTGCCAGCAGCTTAGGTGCAGATGGTTTTTTCTATGGCTACACCTTC. It codes for CASSLGADGFFYGYTF.

J is TRBJ2-4 and V is TRBV20-1; tentatively, D is TRBD1 or TRBD2 (5 bases each). This CDR3 has 15 amino acids. V lost 6 bases to trimming and J lost 3 bases, with 18 bases between them. Germline V gene lookup returns CDR1 DFQATT and CDR2 SNEGSKA (reference sequence). This chain's CDR3 is CSAPLGVGVKNIQYF. In DNA, the CDR3 is TGCAGTGCCCCCCTGGGGGTTGGGGTCAAAAACATTCAGTACTTC.

This chain links TRBV29-1 with TRBJ2-7, with D uncertain. The germline V and J ends were trimmed by 1 base and 7 bases, with 8 bases remaining between them. The CDR3 contains 11 residues. Germline CDR1 SQVTM, CDR2 ANQGSEA. CDR3 amino acids: CSVEVSKEQYF. The CDR3 DNA reads as TGCAGCGTTGAAGTCTCTAAGGAGCAGTACTTC.

The genes are TRBV20-1 and TRBJ2-7; 11 bases are a match to TRBD2. CDR1 is DFQATT and CDR2 is SNEGSKA in the germline V gene (reference sequence). The CDR3 runs to 13 residues. V shed 6 bases and J 4 bases; nucleotides not matched to a gene: 5. The CDR3 is CSAIAGGRYEQYF. The DNA of the CDR3 is TGCAGTGCGATAGCGGGAGGGCGGTACGAGCAGTACTTC.

This clonotype was counted only a few times. The chain has TRBV29-1 and TRBJ2-1; 13 bases match TRBD2. The CDR3 length is 19 residues. V lost 3 bases and J lost 1; bases outside the gene matches: 12. CDR1 is SQVTM, CDR2 ANQGSEA, per germline. CDR3 region: CSVEEGGLAGRVSYNEQFF. The CDR3 nucleotides read TGCAGCGTTGAGGAGGGGGGACTAGCGGGGAGAGTATCCTACAATGAGCAGTTCTTC.

The V call is TRBV3-1, the J call TRBJ2-1, with D unresolved. The CDR3 sequence is 17 residues long. V was clipped by 0 bases and J by 4 bases, with 16 bases between them. The germline V gene encodes CDR1 LGHDT and CDR2 YNNKEL (reference sequence). The CDR3 bases are TGTGCCAGCAGCCAAGAGGCGGCGTTCACAGCATACAATGAGCAGTTCTTC. Encoded protein: CASSQEAAFTAYNEQFF.

V gene TRBV12-3 or TRBV12-4 combines with J gene TRBJ2-4; D may be TRBD1 (6 bases). The V end lost 8 bases, the J end lost 8 bases, and 16 bases lay between the germline ends. The CDR3 consists of 13 residues. CDR3 nucleotide sequence: TGTGCCAGCCTTGCACAGGGTGGCCACATTCAGTACTTC. Translating gives CASLAQGGHIQYF.

The gene calls are TRBV9 and TRBJ2-2; 12 bases match TRBD1. The V segment lost 1 base and the J segment 2 bases; nucleotides outside the gene matches: 3. The CDR3 sequence is 17 residues long. The V gene's germline CDR1 is SGDLS and CDR2 YYNGEE. The chain's CDR3 is CASSVPGQGANTGELFF. The CDR3 nucleotides are TGTGCCAGCAGCGTACCGGGACAGGGGGCTAACACCGGGGAGCTGTTTTTT.

CDR3 residues: CASNQQGVNEKLFF. The CDR3 nucleotides are TGTGCCAGCAACCAACAGGGGGTGAATGAAAAACTGTTTTTT. The chain recombines TRBV7-9 with TRBJ1-4; 8 bases match TRBD1. The CDR3 totals 14 residues. Germline V CDR1 and CDR2: SEHNR, FQNEAQ (reference sequence). Trimming at V came to 7 bases and at J to 5 bases, leaving 6 bases not matched to a gene.

The sample holds many counts of this clonotype. The chain employs TRBV6-2 or TRBV6-3 and TRBJ2-3; 7 positions match TRBD2. V shed 1 base, J shed 4 bases, and the junction held 5 bases outside the gene matches. The CDR3 loop spans 15 amino acids. CDR1 and CDR2 from the germline V gene are MNHEY and SVGEGT. CDR3 sequence: CASSYFGRAADTQYF. The CDR3 bases are TGTGCCAGCAGTTACTTTGGGAGGGCCGCAGATACGCAGTATTTT.

The V and J genes are TRBV3-1 and TRBJ2-7; D call uncertain. The length of the CDR3 is 15 residues. Trimming took 4 bases from V and 0 from J, leaving 13 bases between them. Germline V gene data show CDR1 as LGHDT and CDR2 as YNNKEL (reference sequence). The CDR3 coding sequence is TGTGCCAGCAGCCTCAACACTGGGCTCTCCTACGAGCAGTACTTC. It translates to CASSLNTGLSYEQYF.

The chain links TRBV6-1 to TRBJ1-6, with 11 bases lining up with TRBD1. The ends lost 6 bases at V and 9 bases at J; junction bases unmatched: 7. Germline values: CDR1 MNHNS, CDR2 SASEGT. The CDR3 spans 15 residues. The CDR3: CASRLGTGGPSPLHF. The CDR3 DNA sequence: TGTGCCAGCAGACTAGGGACAGGGGGTCCTTCACCCCTCCACTTT.

This clonotype was seen repeatedly, ten times or more. The gene calls are TRBV6-2 or TRBV6-3 and TRBJ2-7, with no clear D. There are 12 residues in the CDR3. The V and J ends lost 6 bases and 0 bases respectively, with 6 bases between them. The V gene's germline CDR1 is MNHEY and CDR2 SVGEGT. CDR3 nucleotide sequence: TGTGCCAGCAGCTTCCTCTCCTACGAGCAGTACTTC. Amino acid sequence: CASSFLSYEQYF.

The J gene is TRBJ2-5, the V gene TRBV7-6, with D perhaps TRBD2 (5 bases). Trimming left V 5 bases short and J 2 bases short, with 15 bases between. CDR1 is SGHVS and CDR2 is FNYEAQ in the germline V gene. The CDR3 is 15 amino acids. The CDR3 DNA follows: TGTGCCAGCAGCCCGGGCCCTTGGGAGCAAGAGACCCAGTACTTC. Protein: CASSPGPWEQETQYF.